These 20 T cell receptor beta chains share one sample of origin, sequenced in a study of cytomegalovirus exposure and HLA in healthy donors. The PCR was carried out with 60 Vbeta primers and 13 Jbeta primers. Method: immunoSEQ multiplex PCR; TCRdb's copy keeps in-frame clones and lacks some. Of 180,000 or so clones listed, around 80% were seen once; the top ten hold roughly 1.4%. Sequencing was done on a sample of PBMCs. Receptors originate from a man between 18 and 35 years old in good health and CMV-seronegative.

The V call is TRBV7-8, the J call TRBJ1-5; D gene unclear. The CDR3 is 16 residues long. Germline lookup yields CDR1 SGHVS and CDR2 FQNEAQ. The V and J ends lost 1 base and 2 bases respectively, with 12 bases between them. CDR3: CASSLVGYLGNQPQHF. In DNA form, the CDR3 reads TGTGCCAGCAGCTTAGTCGGGTACCTGGGCAATCAGCCCCAGCATTTT.

This clone appeared once. The genes are TRBV7-9 and TRBJ2-7, with D possibly matching TRBD2 (5 bases). With 1 base removed from V and 0 bases from J, the gap between germline ends came to 13 bases. Germline loops: CDR1 SEHNR, CDR2 FQNEAQ (reference sequence). The CDR3 is 16 amino acids. CDR3 protein: CASSLDVPGNSYEQYF. The CDR3 DNA follows: TGTGCCAGCAGCTTAGACGTACCCGGGAACTCCTACGAGCAGTACTTC.

The genes are TRBV7-3 and TRBJ2-7; 9 nucleotides agree with TRBD1. Trimming cost V 4 bases and J 6 bases; bases outside gene matches: 13. The CDR3 runs 16 residues. Germline loops: CDR1 SGHTA, CDR2 FQGTGA. CDR3 loop: CASSSYSGTGFTEQYF. In DNA form, the CDR3 reads TGTGCCAGCAGCTCCTACTCCGGGACAGGGTTTACCGAGCAGTACTTC.

The CDR3 DNA reads TGTGCCAGCAGCTTAGCGCTGAGGTCCTCGTTCTACGAGCAGTACTTC. It specifies CASSLALRSSFYEQYF. This rearrangement joins TRBV7-8 to TRBJ2-7, with D unresolved. V dropped 0 bases and J dropped 3 bases, with 15 bases sitting between them. Germline V gene sequence: CDR1 SGHVS, CDR2 FQNEAQ. The CDR3 is 16 residues long. Based on the CDR3 plus reference TRBV7-8 and TRBJ2-7, the full variable domain is GAGVSQSPRYKVAKRGQDVALRCDPISGHVSLFWYQQALGQGPEFLTYFQNEAQLDKSGLPSDRFFAERPEGSVSTLKIQRTQQEDSAVYLCASSLALRSSFYEQYFGPGTRLTVT.

The chain is built from TRBV7-3 and TRBJ1-1, with D maybe TRBD1 (5 bases). This CDR3 has 14 amino acids. CDR1 and CDR2 (germline): SGHTA, FQGTGA. V was cut by 2 bases and J by 1 base, with 8 bases left in between. DNA of the CDR3: TGTGCCAGCAGCTTAGGGGGGGGGAACACTGAAGCTTTCTTT. Protein sequence: CASSLGGGNTEAFF. Looking up the rest from reference TRBV7-3 and TRBJ1-1 gives the full variable domain: GAGVSQTPSNKVTEKGKYVELRCDPISGHTALYWYRQSLGQGPEFLIYFQGTGAADDSGLPNDRFFAVRPEGSVSTLKIQRTERGDSAVYLCASSLGGGNTEAFFGQGTRLTVV.

The gene calls are TRBV4-3 and TRBJ1-2; 11 positions agree with TRBD1. Germline values: CDR1 LGHNA, CDR2 YSLEER. The CDR3 is made up of 17 amino acids. V dropped 1 base and J dropped 3; count of bases not matched to a gene: 7. The CDR3: CASSQGWGTGGDYGYTF. CDR3 nucleotides: TGCGCCAGCAGCCAAGGGTGGGGGACAGGGGGGGACTATGGCTACACCTTC.

This chain links TRBV7-3 with TRBJ2-1; D perhaps matches TRBD2 (5 bases). V lost 5 bases and J lost 6, with 8 bases in between. The length of the CDR3 is 12 residues. Germline values: CDR1 SGHTA, CDR2 FQGTGA. The CDR3 nucleotides are TGTGCCAGCAGCCACAGCGGCAATGAGCAGTTCTTC. Amino acids: CASSHSGNEQFF.

J is TRBJ2-1 and V is TRBV7-2; 11 bases map to TRBD2. This CDR3 has 17 residues. V lost 1 base to trimming and J lost 4 bases; unmatched junction nucleotides: 6. Germline loops: CDR1 SGHTA, CDR2 FQGNSA. The CDR3 here is CASSLGGTSGRYNEQFF. The CDR3, as DNA: TGTGCCAGCAGCTTAGGGGGGACTAGCGGACGGTACAATGAGCAGTTCTTC.

The rearrangement uses TRBV29-1 and TRBJ2-7, with D possibly being TRBD2 (5 bases). The V end lost 5 bases, the J end lost 3 bases, and 14 bases lay between the germline ends. This CDR3 region has 13 residues. The germline V gene encodes CDR1 SQVTM and CDR2 ANQGSEA. The CDR3 bases are TGCAGCGTTTCCGGGGTCAAGATCTACGAGCAGTACTTC. Translation: CSVSGVKIYEQYF.

CDR3 sequence (DNA): TGTGCTAGTGGTTTGGTAACGGGAGGGGGACGGTCAAACACCGGGGAGCTGTTTTTT. It yields the protein CASGLVTGGGRSNTGELFF. This sequence joins TRBV12-5 and TRBJ2-2; 8 positions agree with TRBD2. From germline, CDR1 is LGHNT and CDR2 FRNRAP. Trimming removed 0 bases from V and 2 bases from J; junction bases left unmatched: 11. This CDR3 is built from 19 residues.

With respect to this clone: Other DNA sequences in this specimen translate into the identical CDR3. This rearrangement joins TRBV6-1 to TRBJ1-1; 9 bases align to TRBD1. V gave up 7 bases and J gave up 5 bases; unmatched junction bases: 8. This CDR3 is built from 14 residues. In germline, CDR1 is MNHNS, CDR2 SASEGT. The CDR3 region is CASTLDRGGTEAFF. The CDR3 nucleotides read TGTGCCAGCACCTTGGACAGGGGAGGGACTGAAGCTTTCTTT.

The chain uses TRBV4-3 and TRBJ2-7; D is undetermined. This CDR3 is 15 amino acids long. V was trimmed by 0 bases and J by 0 bases, leaving 9 bases between them. The germline CDR1 and CDR2 sequences are LGHNA and YSLEER. Written as DNA, the CDR3 is TGCGCCAGCAGCCAAGAAAGATACAACTCCTACGAGCAGTACTTC. Translated: CASSQERYNSYEQYF.

This clone appeared once. The CDR3 is CASRPTGGGETQYF. The CDR3, as DNA: TGTGCCAGCAGACCGACAGGGGGCGGCGAGACCCAGTACTTC. The chain couples TRBV6-5 to TRBJ2-5, with TRBD1 matching 10 bases. V gave up 6 bases and J gave up 5 bases; unmatched junction bases: 6. This CDR3 region has 14 residues. Germline V gives CDR1 MNHEY, CDR2 SVGAGI.

The chain carries TRBV11-3 and TRBJ1-1; TRBD1 aligns across 10 bases. Germline V CDR1 and CDR2: SGHNT, YENEEA. CDR3 length equals 14 residues. V was pared by 5 bases and J by 4 bases, with 4 bases of the junction left unmatched. The CDR3 nucleotides read TGTGCCAGCAGCCCCCGGGACAGGGGCACTGAAGCTTTCTTT. Translation gives CASSPRDRGTEAFF.

A few counts support this clone. The rearrangement uses TRBV4-2 and TRBJ2-2, with D perhaps matching TRBD2 (5 bases). The germline CDR1 and CDR2 sequences are LGHNA and YNFKEQ. Deletions cut 0 bases from V and 4 bases from J, with 9 bases between. CDR3 length: 15 amino acids. The chain's CDR3 is CASSQDDRGTGELFF. Written as DNA, the CDR3 is TGTGCCAGCAGCCAAGATGATCGGGGCACCGGGGAGCTGTTTTTT.

CDR3 bases: TGTGCCAGCAGCGCGGGGGGTAGGATCTACAATGAGCAGTTCTTC. It codes for CASSAGGRIYNEQFF. The chain employs TRBV7-2 and TRBJ2-1, with 8 bases identical to TRBD2. V dropped 5 bases and J dropped 3; count of bases not matched to a gene: 6. CDR3 length: 15 residues. Germline V CDR1 and CDR2: SGHTA, FQGNSA.

The V and J genes are TRBV15 and TRBJ1-4, with 8 bases matching TRBD1. V lost 3 bases and J lost 8; bases outside the gene matches: 5. The germline V gene has CDR1 LNHNV and CDR2 YYDKDF (reference sequence). The CDR3 length is 14 residues. The CDR3 DNA reads TGTGCCACCAGCAGGAAGACAGGGGCCGAAAAACTGTTTTTT. Its protein is CATSRKTGAEKLFF.

The chain has TRBV29-1 and TRBJ2-1; D perhaps matches TRBD2 (5 bases). Germline CDR1 is SQVTM and CDR2 is ANQGSEA. V was cut by 2 bases and J by 0 bases, with 14 bases left in between. The CDR3 runs to 16 residues. CDR3 sequence (DNA): TGCAGCGTTGAACGGGCGGACGGGATCTCCTACAATGAGCAGTTCTTC. Translating it yields CSVERADGISYNEQFF.

The chain recombines TRBV11-2 with TRBJ2-7; D perhaps matches TRBD2 (6 bases). The V gene's germline CDR1 is SGHAT and CDR2 FQNNGV. The CDR3 length is 17 residues. Deletions cut 0 bases from V and 5 bases from J, with 20 bases between. CDR3 protein: CASSLEAAPRGAHEQYF. As DNA, the CDR3 is TGTGCCAGCAGCTTAGAGGCGGCGCCGCGGGGAGCGCACGAGCAGTACTTC.

The sample holds a few counts of this clone. V usage is TRBV21-1 and J usage is TRBJ2-1; the D call of TRBD2 is as the table states it, not checked on the DNA. TRBV21-1 represents a pseudogene. The CDR3 contains 16 residues. The CDR3 is CASSKVLSGNYNEQFF. For the CDR3, the DNA is TGTGCCAGCAGCAAAGTACTAAGCGGGAACTACAATGAGCAGTTCTTC.